The TCR beta chain under discussion was sequenced for a study of shared clonotypes between healthy human individuals. As for the study in general: Donors consisted of a couple of women and a few men between 18 and 49.

With respect to this clone: The same CDR3 arises from other DNA sequences in this sample as well.

Bulk PBMC genomic DNA spanned ten immunoSEQ deep plates. Method: immunoSEQ multiplex PCR; TCRdb's copy keeps in-frame clones and lacks some. The top ten hold approximately 12% of the sample, which has some 500,000 clones, 70% to 85% seen once. Trimming pared 3 bases from V and 1 base from J, leaving 8 bases between. Germline CDR1 is MDHEN and CDR2 is SYDVKM. CDR3 length: 14 residues. The unsorted samples took approximately 98 million PBMCs to get genomic DNA. V is TRBV28 and J is TRBJ2-3; D might be TRBD2 (6 bases). The clonotype was recovered from a woman aged 40 to 49 in good health. Some clones in this sample may be carry-over from other donors' samples. Sequenced input: PBMCs. CDR3 loop: CASSLGGGTDTQYF. The CDR3, as DNA: TGTGCCAGCAGTTTGGGGGGTGGCACAGATACGCAGTATTTT.